This T cell receptor (beta chain) was profiled in a study of regulatory T cells in long-lasting Graves disease. This clonotype came up many times. The V gene's germline CDR1 is SGHAT and CDR2 FQNNGV. There are 15 residues in the CDR3. Trimming cost V 1 base and J 5 bases, with 15 bases left between them. Researchers made TCR beta libraries by using iRepertoire HTBI primers and running Arm-PCR on CDR3 regions. TCRdb itself ran the multiplex PCR reads through MiXCR, one entry per CDR3 protein. Here the sample spans over 350,000 distinct CDR3 sequences, over 12% being singletons. Specified time point: newly diagnosed GD, antithyroid drugs for less than 3 months. RNA from PBMCs was the source of the TCR library. This sample was also put to use in a study of T cells in Graves' hyperthyroidism and ophthalmopathy.

The chain couples TRBV11-2 to TRBJ2-7; perhaps TRBD1 as D (7 bases). The starting material was peripheral blood mononuclear cells (PBMCs), obtained at new diagnosis, from a patient treated with antithyroid drugs. This TCR derives from a woman aged 35 to 49 with Graves disease. This CDR3 is CASSLVGRGVDEQYF. The CDR3 DNA is TGTGCCAGCAGCTTAGTCGGCAGGGGGGTCGACGAGCAGTACTTC.